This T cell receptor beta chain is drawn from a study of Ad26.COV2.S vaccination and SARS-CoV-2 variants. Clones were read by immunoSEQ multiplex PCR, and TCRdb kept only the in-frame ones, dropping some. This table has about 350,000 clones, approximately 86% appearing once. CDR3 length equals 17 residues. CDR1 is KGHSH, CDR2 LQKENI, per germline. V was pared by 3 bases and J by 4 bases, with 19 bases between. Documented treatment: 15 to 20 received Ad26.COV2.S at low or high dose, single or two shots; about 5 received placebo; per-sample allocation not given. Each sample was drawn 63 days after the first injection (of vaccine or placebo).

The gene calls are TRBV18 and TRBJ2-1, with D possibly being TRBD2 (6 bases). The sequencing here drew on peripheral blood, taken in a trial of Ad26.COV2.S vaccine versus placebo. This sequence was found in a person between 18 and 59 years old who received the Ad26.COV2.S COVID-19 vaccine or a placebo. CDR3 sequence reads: CASSPYTGTYIYNEQFF. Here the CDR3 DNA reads TGTGCCAGCTCACCCTATACCGGGACTTACATTTACAATGAGCAGTTCTTC.